This T cell receptor beta chain is from a study of regulatory T cells in long-lasting Graves disease. A few counts support this clonotype. Its antigen remains unknown. Time point indicated: newly diagnosed GD, antithyroid drugs for less than 3 months. Making the TCR library involved RNA that had been extracted from PBMCs. The patient group derived from an endocrinology department in Xi'an, China. Arm-PCR of CDR3 regions and iRepertoire HTBI primers were used to build TCR beta libraries. One entry per CDR3 protein, called by TCRdb with MiXCR from the multiplex PCR reads. This table has about 420,000 distinct CDR3 sequences, 16% appearing once. Broader study findings: New patients shared fewer public clonotypes (around 980) than persistent patients did (approximately 2,700).

This CDR3 spans 16 amino acids. Losses at the gene ends were 3 bases for V and 3 bases for J; bases not matched to a gene: 10. The V gene's germline CDR1 is ENHRY and CDR2 SYGVKD. These data were also filed under a second study, of T cells in Graves' hyperthyroidism and ophthalmopathy. From that paper: A set of HTBI primers served as the primers for a first-round RT-PCR of the TCR CDR3. The model identified upcoming ophthalmopathy a median about 6.5 months ahead of onset.

The source material was peripheral blood mononuclear cells (PBMCs), sampled at new diagnosis, from a patient treated with antithyroid drugs. The gene calls are TRBV10-3 and TRBJ1-2, with 7 nucleotides matching TRBD1. This TCR was sampled from a woman between 18 and 29 years old with Graves disease. The CDR3 coding sequence is TGTGCCATCAGTGAATCCCCACGACAGGGTGACTATGGCTACACCTTC. Translation: CAISESPRQGDYGYTF.